Each of the 9 T cell receptor beta chains below was sequenced from the same sample in a study of identical twins. Each CDR3 protein gets one entry after TCRdb re-called the 5' RACE reads with MiXCR. The top ten hold 1.5% to 2% of the sample, which has some 630,000 distinct CDR3 sequences, about 7% seen once. This sample was shared with a second study, whose subject was yellow fever vaccine responses in identical twins.

The sequenced sample consisted of PBMCs. The source of these receptors is a woman between 18 and 29 years old in good health.

A few counts support this clonotype. V usage is TRBV2 and J usage is TRBJ2-7; 7 nucleotides match TRBD2. The CDR3 extends over 13 amino acids. The trim removed 8 bases at V and 3 bases at J, leaving 7 bases unmatched. CDR1 is SNHLY, CDR2 FYNNEI, per germline. Written as DNA, the CDR3 is TGTGCCAGCCTCGGACTAGGGGTCTACGAGCAGTACTTC. It encodes CASLGLGVYEQYF.

This clonotype was counted many times. The V gene is TRBV10-3, the J gene TRBJ1-6, with TRBD1 as a possible D gene (6 bases). The CDR3 sequence is 15 residues long. V gave up 6 bases and J gave up 5 bases, with 14 bases separating them. CDR1 is ENHRY, CDR2 SYGVKD, per germline. CDR3 DNA: TGTGCCATCAGGGAAGAGGGGGGGCATAATTCACCCCTCCACTTT. It encodes CAIREEGGHNSPLHF.

This clonotype was observed many times. CDR3 sequence (DNA): TGTGCCAGCACCCTAACCGGGACAGGGTATCTCAATGAGCAGTTCTTC. It specifies CASTLTGTGYLNEQFF. The rearrangement uses TRBV12-3 or TRBV12-4 and TRBJ2-1; 9 bases are shared with TRBD1. J was trimmed by 6 bases and V by 7 bases; bases with no gene match: 13. The CDR3 consists of 16 residues.

This clonotype has a count of ten or more. V usage is TRBV28 and J usage is TRBJ1-2; TRBD1 is a possible D gene (5 bases). V dropped 4 bases and J dropped 3 bases, with 12 bases sitting between them. The CDR3 contains 14 residues. CDR1 is MDHEN, CDR2 SYDVKM, per germline. As DNA, the CDR3 is TGTGCCAGCAGTTCCCCCCGGGGGGACTATGGCTACACCTTC. Residues: CASSSPRGDYGYTF.

Comment on this clonotype: One base away lies a much larger clone, so this may be a sequencing read error. This rearrangement joins TRBV2 to TRBJ2-6, with D hard to call. In germline, CDR1 is SNHLY, CDR2 FYNNEI. V was trimmed by 5 bases and J by 0 bases, leaving 8 bases between them. This CDR3 spans 15 amino acids. The CDR3, as DNA: TGTGCCAGCAGTTTAAACCCCTCTGGGGCCAACGTCCTGACTTTC. Its translation is CASSLNPSGANVLTF. Filled out from reference TRBV2 and TRBJ2-6, the complete variable domain reads EPEVTQTPSHQVTQMGQEVILRCVPISNHLYFYWYRQILGQKVEFLVSFYNNEISEKSEIFDDQFSVERPDGSNFTLKIRSTKLEDSAMYFCASSLNPSGANVLTFGAGSRLTVL.

V usage is TRBV20-1 and J usage is TRBJ2-6, with no clear D. CDR3 length equals 14 residues. Trimming left V 2 bases short and J 2 bases short, with 7 bases between. Looked up from germline, CDR1 is DFQATT and CDR2 is SNEGSKA (reference sequence). The DNA of the CDR3 is TGCAGTGCTAGACGCCTAGCTGGGGCCAACGTCCTGACTTTC. This gives the protein CSARRLAGANVLTF.

The chain employs TRBV9 and TRBJ2-4; D unresolved. The germline gives CDR1 SGDLS, CDR2 YYNGEE. The CDR3 totals 15 residues. The germline V and J ends were trimmed by 0 bases and 7 bases, with 14 bases remaining between them. CDR3: CASSVEATVSNIQYF. CDR3 DNA: TGTGCCAGCAGCGTAGAAGCTACGGTATCCAACATTCAGTACTTC.

In this sample, this clonotype turned up many times. CDR3 DNA sequence: TGCGCCAGCAGCCAAGGGGGGACTAGCGGGATCAAGAGGGCAGATACGCAGTATTTT. Encoded protein: CASSQGGTSGIKRADTQYF. This chain uses TRBV4-1 with TRBJ2-3; 13 bases are a match to TRBD2. Trimming took 1 base from V and 4 from J; bases not matched to a gene: 11. The CDR3 covers 19 residues. Germline CDR1 reads MGHRA; CDR2 reads YSYEKL.

The chain combines TRBV9 with TRBJ2-1; TRBD2 matches at 9 bases. The V gene end was trimmed by 5 bases and the J gene end by 4 bases; junction bases not matched to a gene: 7. The CDR3 extends over 15 amino acids. Germline V gene lookup returns CDR1 SGDLS and CDR2 YYNGEE. The CDR3 sequence is CASSRGGANYNEQFF. Here the CDR3 DNA reads TGTGCCAGCAGTCGCGGGGGGGCGAATTACAATGAGCAGTTCTTC.